The clone carrying this T cell receptor beta chain was counted at least ten times. Its antigen is as yet unknown. The CDR3 consists of 14 residues. V shed 7 bases and J shed 2 bases, with 14 bases lying between them. Germline V gene lookup returns CDR1 MNHNS and CDR2 SASEGT. Each TCR beta library was made by quantitative 5'-RACE that incorporated molecular barcodes. Via MiXCR, TCRdb re-called the 5' RACE reads, giving one row per CDR3 protein. The sample lists around 130,000 distinct CDR3 sequences, about 6.5% occurring once. The data were obtained in a study of CD8 T cells in ankylosing spondylitis. Study-level points and caveats: Reportedly, matched ankylosing spondylitis synovial fluid was significantly enriched for disease-linked clones. Characteristic, it appeared, of ankylosing spondylitis blood was a TCR beta motif of eight or nine highly homologous variants. Both synovial fluid and blood in reactive arthritis had previously been reported to carry some motif variants.

The receptor was isolated from a male donor with ankylosing spondylitis or in good health (not recorded which). The chain carries TRBV6-1 and TRBJ2-5; D is uncertain. Sequencing was done on a sample of blood, either unsorted or a sorted T cell fraction (not recorded which). The CDR3: CASTIRATQETQYF. The CDR3 region has the DNA TGTGCCAGCACTATACGTGCGACTCAAGAGACCCAGTACTTC.